Below, 8 T cell receptor beta chains from the same sample are listed, as sequenced in a study of T cell responses to AZD1222 COVID-19 vaccine. Assay used: immunoSEQ multiplex PCR; TCRdb lists only in-frame clones, some missing. The profile shows 110,000 or so clones, 86% of them singletons. This material consisted of peripheral blood, taken 28 days after the second AZD1222 dose. These receptors all come from an adult who received the AZD1222 COVID-19 vaccine.

The rearrangement links TRBV7-2 to TRBJ1-1, with D maybe TRBD1 (6 bases). Trimming took off 3 bases at V and 1 base at J, with 12 bases between the two ends. The CDR3 spans 15 residues. Germline-derived CDR1 and CDR2 are SGHTA and FQGNSA. CDR3 protein: CASSLWGGQNTEAFF. The DNA of the CDR3 is TGTGCCAGCAGCTTGTGGGGGGGCCAGAACACTGAAGCTTTCTTT.

The CDR3, as DNA: TGTGCCAGCAGCCAATCTCCGGTCAGGGGAACAGATACGCAGTATTTT. It specifies CASSQSPVRGTDTQYF. V gene TRBV14 combines with J gene TRBJ2-3, with D tentatively TRBD1 (6 bases). V lost 2 bases, J lost 3 bases, and 15 bases lay in between. CDR1 SGHDN and CDR2 FVKESK come from the germline V gene. The CDR3 spans 16 residues.

The rearrangement links TRBV30 to TRBJ2-7; the match to TRBD2 covers 9 bases. CDR1 and CDR2 (germline): GTSNPN, SVGIG (reference sequence). Germline trimming cut 2 bases from V and 7 bases from J; bases unmatched to any gene: 9. The CDR3 runs 14 residues. The CDR3, as DNA: TGTGCCTGGAGTCTTGCGGGAGGGACGAAAGAGCAGTACTTC. This gives the protein CAWSLAGGTKEQYF.

The chain has TRBV16 and TRBJ1-5; weak D call: TRBD1 (6 bases). The germline gives CDR1 KGHSY, CDR2 FQNENV. The CDR3 is 15 amino acids. V was shortened by 4 bases and J by 4 bases, with 14 bases between the two germline ends. CDR3 bases: TGTGCCAGCAGCCGACGGGGAGGGGGAAATCAGCCCCAGCATTTT. Translating gives CASSRRGGGNQPQHF.

V usage is TRBV2 and J usage is TRBJ1-4; 7 bases map to TRBD1. CDR3 length: 16 amino acids. Germline V gene data show CDR1 as SNHLY and CDR2 as FYNNEI. The ends lost 1 base at V and 2 bases at J; junction bases unmatched: 4. CDR3: CASSEGQGLTNEKLFF. CDR3 in DNA: TGTGCCAGCAGTGAAGGACAGGGTCTCACTAATGAAAAACTGTTTTTT.

This chain links TRBV24-1 with TRBJ2-5; the D gene is possibly TRBD1 (6 bases). Trimming removed 9 bases at V and 2 bases at J, with 9 bases between. The CDR3 contains 12 residues. CDR1 KGHDR and CDR2 SFDVKD come from the germline V gene. This CDR3 reads CATGQGQETQYF. Here the CDR3 DNA reads TGTGCCACCGGGCAGGGGCAAGAGACCCAGTACTTC.

V is TRBV7-2 and J is TRBJ1-1; D not resolved. V was trimmed by 5 bases and J by 1 base, leaving 14 bases between them. CDR1 SGHTA and CDR2 FQGNSA come from the germline V gene. The CDR3 totals 15 residues. CDR3 coding DNA: TGTGCCAGCAGCCCGTGGGGTAGCGAGAACACTGAAGCTTTCTTT. Encoded protein: CASSPWGSENTEAFF.

The chain employs TRBV5-1 and TRBJ2-5, with TRBD2 identical over 12 bases. Germline CDR1 and CDR2: SGHRS and YFSETQ. V was pared by 5 bases and J by 5 bases, with 13 bases of the junction left unmatched. The CDR3 has 17 residues. This CDR3 reads CASRPPSGGDGGETQYF. CDR3 nucleotide sequence: TGCGCCAGCAGACCCCCTAGCGGGGGGGACGGGGGTGAGACCCAGTACTTC.